This passage covers 8 T cell receptor beta chains from one sample sequenced in a study of OX40 agonist ivuxolimab in advanced cancers. TCRdb's table, derived via immunoSEQ multiplex PCR, lists solely in-frame clones and lacks some. The profile shows over 25,000 clones, around 80% of them singletons. Sequencing used CD4+ or CD8+ T cells sorted from blood, obtained in a trial of the OX40 agonist ivuxolimab. The source of these receptors is an adult with an advanced solid tumor such as melanoma, head and neck, liver or kidney cancer.

The chain is built from TRBV10-1 and TRBJ1-2; TRBD1 is a possible D gene (6 bases). V gave up 0 bases and J gave up 0 bases, with 8 bases separating them. Germline CDR1 and CDR2: WNHNN and SYGVQD (reference sequence). CDR3 length: 15 amino acids. CDR3 sequence: CASSESGAANYGYTF. DNA of the CDR3: TGCGCCAGCAGTGAGTCGGGGGCCGCTAACTATGGCTACACCTTC.

The CDR3 is CASSRQTWGAESYEQYF. DNA for the CDR3: TGTGCCAGCAGCCGCCAGACCTGGGGTGCCGAGTCCTACGAGCAGTACTTC. The chain employs TRBV7-9 and TRBJ2-7; D gene ambiguous. CDR1 is SEHNR, CDR2 FQNEAQ, per germline (reference sequence). The V end lost 5 bases, the J end lost 1 base, and 21 bases lay between the germline ends. The CDR3 totals 17 residues.

This chain uses TRBV14 with TRBJ2-3; TRBD2 is a possible D gene (5 bases). Germline CDR1 is SGHDN and CDR2 is FVKESK. Trimming removed 2 bases at V and 1 base at J, with 13 bases between. The CDR3 spans 16 residues. The CDR3 region is CASSQMLADGTDTQYF. The CDR3 DNA sequence: TGTGCCAGCAGCCAAATGCTAGCAGACGGCACAGATACGCAGTATTTT.

V gene TRBV29-1 combines with J gene TRBJ1-2; no firm D call. Germline CDR1 and CDR2: SQVTM and ANQGSEA. The V and J ends lost 4 bases and 7 bases respectively, with 10 bases between them. This CDR3 is 11 amino acids long. The CDR3: CSVVSAGGYTF. As DNA, the CDR3 is TGCAGCGTTGTATCCGCGGGTGGCTACACCTTC.

The V call is TRBV7-9, the J call TRBJ2-3; a weak D match, TRBD1 (5 bases). The CDR3 length is 15 residues. Germline CDR1 and CDR2: SEHNR and FQNEAQ (reference sequence). The V and J ends lost 5 bases and 4 bases respectively, with 16 bases between them. The CDR3 DNA reads as TGTGCCAGCAGCCTCCGACAAATAGGGGCAGATACGCAGTATTTT. Encoded protein: CASSLRQIGADTQYF. The complete variable domain, with remaining parts taken from reference TRBV7-9 and TRBJ2-3, reads DTGVSQNPRHKITKRGQNVTFRCDPISEHNRLYWYRQTLGQGPEFLTYFQNEAQLEKSRLLSDRFSAERPKGSFSTLEIQRTEQGDSAMYLCASSLRQIGADTQYFGPGTRLTVL.

This clone was counted a few times. This chain uses TRBV30 with TRBJ2-7; D gene unclear. Germline V gene data show CDR1 as GTSNPN and CDR2 as SVGIG (reference sequence). The CDR3 is made up of 12 amino acids. V shed 3 bases and J shed 2 bases, with 8 bases lying between them. In DNA form, the CDR3 reads TGTGCCTGGAGACAGCGAGCCTACGAGCAGTACTTC. Translation: CAWRQRAYEQYF.

This clone was observed a single time. Written as DNA, the CDR3 is TGTGCCAGCAGCCAGGCGCTAAGCGGGAGCTCCCATGAGCAGTTCTTC. This translates into CASSQALSGSSHEQFF. The chain combines TRBV7-6 with TRBJ2-1; 8 nucleotides line up with TRBD2. CDR3 length equals 16 residues. V shed 5 bases and J 8 bases; nucleotides not matched to a gene: 14. Germline V gives CDR1 SGHVS, CDR2 FNYEAQ.

The J gene is TRBJ2-7, the V gene TRBV11-2; D uncertain. The germline CDR1 and CDR2 sequences are SGHAT and FQNNGV. With 1 base removed from V and 0 bases from J, the gap between germline ends came to 7 bases. This CDR3 has 14 amino acids. The CDR3 nucleotides read TGTGCCAGCAGCTTAGTAGCAAGCTCCTACGAGCAGTACTTC. This codes for CASSLVASSYEQYF.